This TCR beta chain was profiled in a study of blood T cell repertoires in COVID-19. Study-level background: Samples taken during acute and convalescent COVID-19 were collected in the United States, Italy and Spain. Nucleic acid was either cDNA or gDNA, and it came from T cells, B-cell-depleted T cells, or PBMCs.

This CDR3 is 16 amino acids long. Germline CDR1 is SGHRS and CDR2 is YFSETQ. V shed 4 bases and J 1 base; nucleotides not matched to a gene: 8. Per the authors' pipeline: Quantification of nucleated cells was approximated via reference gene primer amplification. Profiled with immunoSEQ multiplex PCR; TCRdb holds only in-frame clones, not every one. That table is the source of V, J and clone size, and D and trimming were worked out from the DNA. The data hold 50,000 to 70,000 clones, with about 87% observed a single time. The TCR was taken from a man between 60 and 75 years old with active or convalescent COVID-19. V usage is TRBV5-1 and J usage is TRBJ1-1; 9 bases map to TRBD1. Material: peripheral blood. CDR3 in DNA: TGCGCCAGCAGCGTCAGACAGGGGGGAAGGAACACTGAAGCTTTCTTT. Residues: CASSVRQGGRNTEAFF.